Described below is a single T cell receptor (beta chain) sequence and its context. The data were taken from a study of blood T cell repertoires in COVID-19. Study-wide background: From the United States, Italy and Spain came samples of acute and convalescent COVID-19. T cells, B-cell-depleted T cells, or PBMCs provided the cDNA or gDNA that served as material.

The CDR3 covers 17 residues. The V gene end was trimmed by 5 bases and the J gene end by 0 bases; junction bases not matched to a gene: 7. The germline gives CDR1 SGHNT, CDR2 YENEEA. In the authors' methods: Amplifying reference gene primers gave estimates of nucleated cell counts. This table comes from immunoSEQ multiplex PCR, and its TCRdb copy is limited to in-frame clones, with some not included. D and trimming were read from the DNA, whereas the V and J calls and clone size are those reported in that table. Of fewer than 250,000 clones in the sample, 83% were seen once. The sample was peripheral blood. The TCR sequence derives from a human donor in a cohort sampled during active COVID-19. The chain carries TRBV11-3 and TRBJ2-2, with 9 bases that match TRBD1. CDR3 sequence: CASSPLRQGANTGELFF. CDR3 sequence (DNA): TGTGCCAGCAGCCCCCTGCGACAGGGGGCGAACACCGGGGAGCTGTTTTTT.